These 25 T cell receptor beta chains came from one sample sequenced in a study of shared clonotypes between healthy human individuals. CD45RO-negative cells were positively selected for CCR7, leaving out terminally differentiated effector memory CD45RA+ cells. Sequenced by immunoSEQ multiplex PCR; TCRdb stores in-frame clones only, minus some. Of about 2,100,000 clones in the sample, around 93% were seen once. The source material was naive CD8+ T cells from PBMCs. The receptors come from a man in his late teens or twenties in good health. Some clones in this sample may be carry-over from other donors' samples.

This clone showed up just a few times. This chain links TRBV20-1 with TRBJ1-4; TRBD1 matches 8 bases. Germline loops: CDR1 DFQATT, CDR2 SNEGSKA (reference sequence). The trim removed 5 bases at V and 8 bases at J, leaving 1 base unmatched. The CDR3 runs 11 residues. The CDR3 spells CSARTGEKLFF. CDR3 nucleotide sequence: TGCAGTGCTCGGACAGGGGAAAAACTGTTTTTT.

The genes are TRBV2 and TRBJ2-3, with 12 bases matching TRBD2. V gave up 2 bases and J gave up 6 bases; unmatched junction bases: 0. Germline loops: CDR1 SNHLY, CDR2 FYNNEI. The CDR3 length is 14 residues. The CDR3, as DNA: TGTGCCAGCAGTGAACTAGCGGGAGGGGATACGCAGTATTTT. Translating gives CASSELAGGDTQYF.

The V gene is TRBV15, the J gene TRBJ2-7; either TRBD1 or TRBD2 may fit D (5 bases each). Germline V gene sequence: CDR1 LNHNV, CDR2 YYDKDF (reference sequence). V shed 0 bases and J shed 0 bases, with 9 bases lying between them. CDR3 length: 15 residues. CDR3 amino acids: CATSREAGTSYEQYF. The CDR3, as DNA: TGTGCCACCAGCAGAGAGGCAGGGACCTCCTACGAGCAGTACTTC.

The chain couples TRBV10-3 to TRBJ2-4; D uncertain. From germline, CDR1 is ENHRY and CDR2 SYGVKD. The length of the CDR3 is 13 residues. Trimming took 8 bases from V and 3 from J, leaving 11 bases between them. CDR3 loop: CAIDKEVKNIQYF. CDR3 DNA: TGTGCCATCGATAAGGAAGTCAAAAACATTCAGTACTTC.

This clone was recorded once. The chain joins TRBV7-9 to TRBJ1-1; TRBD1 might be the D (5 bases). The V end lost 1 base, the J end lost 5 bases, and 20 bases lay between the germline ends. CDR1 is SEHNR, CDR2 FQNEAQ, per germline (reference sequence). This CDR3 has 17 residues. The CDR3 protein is CASSLVPGINGATEAFF. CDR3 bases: TGTGCCAGCAGCTTAGTTCCCGGGATAAATGGGGCGACTGAAGCTTTCTTT.

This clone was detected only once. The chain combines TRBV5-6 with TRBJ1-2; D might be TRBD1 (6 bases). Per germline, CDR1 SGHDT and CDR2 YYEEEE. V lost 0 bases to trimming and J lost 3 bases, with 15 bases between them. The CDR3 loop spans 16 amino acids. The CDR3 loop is CASSLAGQGTHYGYTF. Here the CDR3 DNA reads TGTGCCAGCAGCTTGGCCGGGCAGGGGACCCACTATGGCTACACCTTC.

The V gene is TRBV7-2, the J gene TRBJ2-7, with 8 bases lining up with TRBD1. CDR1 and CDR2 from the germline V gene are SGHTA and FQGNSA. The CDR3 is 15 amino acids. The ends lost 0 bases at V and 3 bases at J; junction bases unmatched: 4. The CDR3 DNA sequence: TGTGCCAGCAGCTTAGCAACAGGGGGGCTCTACGAGCAGTACTTC. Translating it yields CASSLATGGLYEQYF.

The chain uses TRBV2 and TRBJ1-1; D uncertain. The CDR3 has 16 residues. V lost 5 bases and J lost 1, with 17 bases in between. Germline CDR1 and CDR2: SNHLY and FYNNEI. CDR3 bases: TGTGCCAGCAGTCCCTCGCTTGGTGGGTCGAACACTGAAGCTTTCTTT. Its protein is CASSPSLGGSNTEAFF.

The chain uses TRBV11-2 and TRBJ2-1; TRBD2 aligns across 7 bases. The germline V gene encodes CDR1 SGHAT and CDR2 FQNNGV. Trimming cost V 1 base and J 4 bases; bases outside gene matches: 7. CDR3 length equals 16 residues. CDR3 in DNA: TGTGCCAGCAGCTTAGGGGCGGGAGCCTGGTACAATGAGCAGTTCTTC. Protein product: CASSLGAGAWYNEQFF.

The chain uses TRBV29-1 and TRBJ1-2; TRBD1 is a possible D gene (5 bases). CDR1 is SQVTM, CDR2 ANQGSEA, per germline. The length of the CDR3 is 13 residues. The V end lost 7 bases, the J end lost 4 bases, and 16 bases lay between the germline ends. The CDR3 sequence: CSAGAPVGYGYTF. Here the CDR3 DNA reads TGCAGCGCCGGGGCCCCCGTGGGCTATGGCTACACCTTC.

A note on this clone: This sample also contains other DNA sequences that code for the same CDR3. DNA of the CDR3: TGTGCCAGCCGAAGCGGGAGCTCCTACAATGAGCAGTTCTTC. This gives the protein CASRSGSSYNEQFF. This chain joins TRBV7-9 and TRBJ2-1, with 8 bases fitting TRBD2. Germline V CDR1 and CDR2: SEHNR, FQNEAQ (reference sequence). This CDR3 has 14 residues. The trim removed 8 bases at V and 0 bases at J, leaving 3 bases unmatched.

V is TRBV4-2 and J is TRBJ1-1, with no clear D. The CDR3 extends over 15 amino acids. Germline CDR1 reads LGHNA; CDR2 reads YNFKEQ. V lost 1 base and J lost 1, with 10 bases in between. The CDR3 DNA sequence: TGTGCCAGCAGCCAAGCACAGACCTGGAACACTGAAGCTTTCTTT. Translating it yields CASSQAQTWNTEAFF.

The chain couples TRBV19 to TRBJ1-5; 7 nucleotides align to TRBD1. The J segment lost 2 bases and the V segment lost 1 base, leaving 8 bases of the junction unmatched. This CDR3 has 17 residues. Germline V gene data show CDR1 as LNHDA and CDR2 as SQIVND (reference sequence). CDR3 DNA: TGTGCCAGTAGTATAGTCCGAGACAGGGCTGGCAATCAGCCCCAGCATTTT. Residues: CASSIVRDRAGNQPQHF.

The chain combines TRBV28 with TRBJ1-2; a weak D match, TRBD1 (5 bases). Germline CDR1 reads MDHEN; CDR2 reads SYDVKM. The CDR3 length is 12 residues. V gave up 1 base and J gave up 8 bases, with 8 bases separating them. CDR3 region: CASSLSGQGYTF. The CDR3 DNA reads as TGTGCCAGCAGTTTATCAGGGCAGGGCTACACCTTC.

As DNA, the CDR3 is TGTGCCAGCAGTTTCCGGGACAGGGGCCTGAGGGTGCAGTTCTTC. Translating it yields CASSFRDRGLRVQFF. The chain combines TRBV27 with TRBJ2-1, with TRBD1 identical over 10 bases. Per germline, CDR1 MNHEY and CDR2 SMNVEV (reference sequence). After removal of 3 bases from V and 12 bases from J, the junction contained 11 bases not matched to a gene. This CDR3 spans 15 amino acids.

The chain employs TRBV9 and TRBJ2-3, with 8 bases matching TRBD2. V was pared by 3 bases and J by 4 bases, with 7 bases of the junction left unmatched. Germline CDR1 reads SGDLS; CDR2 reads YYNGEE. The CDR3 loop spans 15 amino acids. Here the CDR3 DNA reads TGTGCCAGCAGCGGGAGGGTAGCGGGGCCAGATACGCAGTATTTT. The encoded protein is CASSGRVAGPDTQYF.

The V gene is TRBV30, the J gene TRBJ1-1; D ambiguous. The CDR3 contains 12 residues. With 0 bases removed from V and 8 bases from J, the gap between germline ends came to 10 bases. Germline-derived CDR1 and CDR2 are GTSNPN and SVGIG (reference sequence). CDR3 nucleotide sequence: TGTGCCTGGAGTGTGGTACCCGGGGAAGCTTTCTTT. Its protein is CAWSVVPGEAFF.

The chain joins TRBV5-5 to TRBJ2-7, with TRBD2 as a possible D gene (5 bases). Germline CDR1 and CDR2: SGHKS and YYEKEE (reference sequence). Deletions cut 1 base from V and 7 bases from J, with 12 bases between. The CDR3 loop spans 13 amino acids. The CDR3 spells CASSLTTSGEQYF. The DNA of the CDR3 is TGTGCCAGCAGCTTGACCACTAGTGGGGAGCAGTACTTC. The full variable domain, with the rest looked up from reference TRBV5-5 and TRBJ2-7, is DAGVTQSPTHLIKTRGQQVTLRCSPISGHKSVSWYQQVLGQGPQFIFQYYEKEERGRGNFPDRFSARQFPNYSSELNVNALLLGDSALYLCASSLTTSGEQYFGPGTRLTVT.

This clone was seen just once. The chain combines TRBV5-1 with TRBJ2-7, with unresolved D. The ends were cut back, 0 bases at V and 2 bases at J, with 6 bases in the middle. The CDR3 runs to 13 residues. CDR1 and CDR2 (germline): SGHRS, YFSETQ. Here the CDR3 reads CASSLEVPYEQYF. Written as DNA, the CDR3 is TGCGCCAGCAGCTTGGAGGTTCCCTACGAGCAGTACTTC.

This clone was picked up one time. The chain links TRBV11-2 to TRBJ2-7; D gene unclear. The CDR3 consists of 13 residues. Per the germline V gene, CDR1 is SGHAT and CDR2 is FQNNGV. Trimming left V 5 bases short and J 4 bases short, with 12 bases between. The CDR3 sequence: CASSPPGKYEQYF. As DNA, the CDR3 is TGTGCCAGCAGCCCCCCTGGAAAATACGAGCAGTACTTC.

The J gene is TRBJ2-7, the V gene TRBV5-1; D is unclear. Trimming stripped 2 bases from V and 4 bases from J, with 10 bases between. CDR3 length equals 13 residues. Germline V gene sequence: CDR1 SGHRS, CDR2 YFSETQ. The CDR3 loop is CASSFNTGYEQYF. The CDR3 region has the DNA TGCGCCAGCAGCTTTAACACCGGGTACGAGCAGTACTTC. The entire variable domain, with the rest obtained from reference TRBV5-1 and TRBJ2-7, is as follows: KAGVTQTPRYLIKTRGQQVTLSCSPISGHRSVSWYQQTPGQGLQFLFEYFSETQRNKGNFPGRFSGRQFSNSRSEMNVSTLELGDSALYLCASSFNTGYEQYFGPGTRLTVT.

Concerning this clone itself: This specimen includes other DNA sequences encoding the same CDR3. CDR3 region: CASSLTSGSGNEQFF. In DNA, the CDR3 is TGCGCCAGCAGCTTGACTAGCGGGAGTGGGAATGAGCAGTTCTTC. The genes are TRBV5-1 and TRBJ2-1; 11 bases are shared with TRBD2. The CDR3 is 15 residues long. Germline CDR1 SGHRS, CDR2 YFSETQ. V gave up 1 base and J gave up 7 bases; unmatched junction bases: 4.

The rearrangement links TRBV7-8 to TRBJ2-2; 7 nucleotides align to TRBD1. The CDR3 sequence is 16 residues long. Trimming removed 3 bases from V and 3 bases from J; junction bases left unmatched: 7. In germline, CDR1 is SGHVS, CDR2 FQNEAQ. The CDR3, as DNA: TGTGCCAGCAGCTTCCTGGGGCAGGGGGACACCGGGGAGCTGTTTTTT. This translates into CASSFLGQGDTGELFF.

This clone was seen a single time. This chain's CDR3 is CASSVGSGSWYEQYF. CDR3 bases: TGTGCCAGCAGCGTAGGAAGCGGGAGTTGGTACGAGCAGTACTTC. The rearrangement uses TRBV9 and TRBJ2-7; 8 positions match TRBD2. This CDR3 contains 15 residues. Germline assignment: CDR1 SGDLS and CDR2 YYNGEE. V was clipped by 0 bases and J by 4 bases; unmatched bases: 6.

The chain's CDR3 is CSGLSDSDAVGYTF. In DNA form, the CDR3 reads TGCAGCGGGCTTAGTGACAGCGACGCCGTAGGCTACACCTTC. The rearrangement uses TRBV29-1 and TRBJ1-2; D is possibly TRBD1 (5 bases). The CDR3 is 14 amino acids. Trimming removed 7 bases at V and 8 bases at J, with 23 bases between. Germline assignment: CDR1 SQVTM and CDR2 ANQGSEA. Full variable domain (outside the CDR3, taken from reference TRBV29-1 and TRBJ1-2): SAVISQKPSRDICQRGTSLTIQCQVDSQVTMMFWYRQQPGQSLTLIATANQGSEATYESGFVIDKFPISRPNLTFSTLTVSNMSPEDSSIYLCSGLSDSDAVGYTFGSGTRLTVV.